These 3 T cell receptor beta chains originate from one sample sequenced in a study of blood T cell repertoires in COVID-19. Sequenced by immunoSEQ multiplex PCR; TCRdb stores in-frame clones only, minus some. This table holds about 79,000 clones, more than 85% found once. Material: peripheral blood. Receptors originate from a man aged 65-85 years with active or convalescent COVID-19.

The genes are TRBV27 and TRBJ2-3; D is unresolved. Germline assignment: CDR1 MNHEY and CDR2 SMNVEV (reference sequence). V lost 2 bases, J lost 1 base, and 4 bases lay in between. The CDR3 extends over 13 amino acids. CDR3 nucleotide sequence: TGTGCCAGCAGTTTAGAGGGCACAGATACGCAGTATTTT. Translating gives CASSLEGTDTQYF.

This clone appeared once. The J gene is TRBJ1-1, the V gene TRBV5-5; unclear D gene. The CDR3 consists of 14 residues. V was cut by 4 bases and J by 3 bases, with 13 bases left in between. Germline lookup yields CDR1 SGHKS and CDR2 YYEKEE (reference sequence). The CDR3 reads CASSAPGGYTEAFF. CDR3 nucleotide sequence: TGTGCCAGCAGCGCTCCGGGAGGGTACACTGAAGCTTTCTTT.

There are a few counts of this clone. The rearrangement links TRBV24-1 to TRBJ2-2; 8 nucleotides align to TRBD1. V was pared by 2 bases and J by 4 bases, with 5 bases of the junction left unmatched. Germline CDR1 KGHDR, CDR2 SFDVKD. The CDR3 totals 16 residues. The CDR3 region has the DNA TGTGCCACCAGTGATTGGAAGGACAGGGTCACCGGGGAGCTGTTTTTT. Its translation is CATSDWKDRVTGELFF.